A selection of T cell receptor beta chains follows, all from one sample in a study of T cells after yellow fever vaccination. TCRdb re-analysed the 5' RACE reads in MiXCR, keeping a single row per CDR3 protein. The sample consists of 140,000 to 150,000 distinct CDR3 sequences, approximately 6.6% of them appearing once. Material: CD4+ T cells sorted from PBMCs, obtained 10 days after the yellow fever booster vaccination. The receptors shown here come from a man aged 25-45 years who received the YFV17D yellow fever vaccine. The CDR3 runs from the conserved cysteine through the conserved F or W. A D gene is named only where the DNA matches it firmly. Not every row has a clone size; where given, it reads once, few, many or a size class.

TGTGCCAGCAGCTTACCCGGGAGGAAGCTAGATACGCAGTATTTT CASSLPGRKLDTQYF TRBV5-6 many TRBJ2-3 15 TRBD2
TGCAGTGCTCTAAGGCCGAACCTAAGCACAGATACGCAGTATTTT CSALRPNLSTDTQYF TRBV20-1 many TRBJ2-3 15 -
TGTGCCAGCAGCCCGAGGACCGGGGAGCTGTTTTTT CASSPRTGELFF TRBV14 many TRBJ2-2 12 -
TGTGCCAGCAGCCACAGGGGGACAGATACGCAGTATTTT CASSHRGTDTQYF TRBV6-1 many TRBJ2-3 13 TRBD1
TGTGCCAGCAGCTCTAACGCAGGGGTGGAGACCCAGTACTTC CASSSNAGVETQYF TRBV12-3/TRBV12-4 many TRBJ2-5 14 -
TGTGCCAGCAGCCCTCTCGGAGGGAGTCGGGCAGATACGCAGTATTTT CASSPLGGSRADTQYF TRBV3-1 many TRBJ2-3 16 -
TGTGCCAGCAGTTTGGTGACTAGCGGGAGCAATGAGCAGTTCTTC CASSLVTSGSNEQFF TRBV12-3/TRBV12-4 many TRBJ2-1 15 TRBD2
TGTGCCAGCAGCTTAGAAGGGGTCCCCTACAATGAGCAGTTCTTC CASSLEGVPYNEQFF TRBV7-9 many TRBJ2-1 15 -
TGTGCCAGCAGCAAAGGCGGATGGTTCTTC CASSKGGWFF TRBV21-1 many TRBJ2-1 10 -
TGTGCCAGCAGCTTGAGAAGGAAGGGATCTGGGAACACCATATATTTT CASSLRRKGSGNTIYF TRBV5-4 - TRBJ1-3 16 -
TGTGCCATCAGTTTAGGGCAGGGGGCCTACGAGCAGTACTTC CAISLGQGAYEQYF TRBV10-3 many TRBJ2-7 14 TRBD1
TGTGCCAGTACCGGAGCGGGAGGAGTTTTCAATGAGCAGTTCTTC CASTGAGGVFNEQFF TRBV19 - TRBJ2-1 15 TRBD2
TGTGCCAGCAGTTATGCAGGAGGTCAGCCCCAGCATTTT CASSYAGGQPQHF TRBV6-2/TRBV6-3 many TRBJ1-5 13 -
TGTGCCAGCAGCGCGCCGGGTGGGGGTCAGCCCCAGCATTTT CASSAPGGGQPQHF TRBV7-8 many TRBJ1-5 14 -
TGTGCCAGCAGCTTTAGACAGGGCTATGGCTACACCTTC CASSFRQGYGYTF TRBV7-8 - TRBJ1-2 13 TRBD1
TGCAGCGTAGCCGGGCCCCCCTCGAACACCGGGGAGCTGTTTTTT CSVAGPPSNTGELFF TRBV29-1 many TRBJ2-2 15 -
TGCGCCAGCAGCTTGGTTGTTCGGACAGGAAGGGAGACCCAGTACTTC CASSLVVRTGRETQYF TRBV5-1 many TRBJ2-5 16 TRBD1
TGTGCCAGCAGTGAAAGTCGTCTAGATACGCAGTATTTT CASSESRLDTQYF TRBV6-1 many TRBJ2-3 13 -
TGTGCCAGCAGTTCTCAGGACGGGGCCTACGAGCAGTACTTC CASSSQDGAYEQYF TRBV6-5 many TRBJ2-7 14 -
TGCGCCAGCAGCCAAGCAACAGGGGCCGGGACCCAGTACTTC CASSQATGAGTQYF TRBV4-3 many TRBJ2-5 14 TRBD1
TGCGCCAGCAGCCAGACTTACATGGGGCTGGGCTCCTACGAGCAGTACTTC CASSQTYMGLGSYEQYF TRBV4-3 few TRBJ2-7 17 -
TGTGCCAGCAGCTCTCCTGAAAACATTCAGTACTTC CASSSPENIQYF TRBV7-9 many TRBJ2-4 12 -
TGTGCCAGCAGCAATCCACAGCCCCAGCATTTT CASSNPQPQHF TRBV6-2/TRBV6-3 many TRBJ1-5 11 -
TGCGCCAGCAGCTTGGACACCGCAGATACGCAGTATTTT CASSLDTADTQYF TRBV5-1 many TRBJ2-3 13 -
TGTGCCAGTAGATCGGAGGCGGGAGCCGGGGAGCTGTTTTTT CASRSEAGAGELFF TRBV19 many TRBJ2-2 14 TRBD2
TGTGCCAGAAGCCTGGACAGGGGAGACGAGCAGTACTTC CARSLDRGDEQYF TRBV5-4 once TRBJ2-7 13 TRBD1
TGTGCCAGCAAATCAGACAGGGGAGGCTACAATGAGCAGTTCTTC CASKSDRGGYNEQFF TRBV12-3/TRBV12-4 many TRBJ2-1 15 TRBD1
TGTGCCTGGATGACCTTAGCGGGCAGCTCCTACAATGAGCAGTTCTTC CAWMTLAGSSYNEQFF TRBV30 many TRBJ2-1 16 TRBD2
TGTGCCAGTAGTAACAGGGGAATGAACACTGAAGCTTTCTTT CASSNRGMNTEAFF TRBV19 few TRBJ1-1 14 TRBD1
TGTGCCAGTCGGTTGGCAGGGTTACAAGAGACCCAGTACTTC CASRLAGLQETQYF TRBV12-3/TRBV12-4 many TRBJ2-5 14 -
TGTGCCAGCAGTATCTCCGGGACGAAGTATAATTCACCCCTCCACTTT CASSISGTKYNSPLHF TRBV6-5 many TRBJ1-6 16 -
TGTGCCAGCAGTTTTGCTGGAAACACCATATATTTT CASSFAGNTIYF TRBV12-3/TRBV12-4 many TRBJ1-3 12 -
TGCAGTGCAGTAGCGGGAGGGCGGGGAGAGACCCAGTACTTC CSAVAGGRGETQYF TRBV20-1 many TRBJ2-5 14 TRBD2
TGCGCCAGCAGCTCCCAACCGGGACTAGCGGGAGGGGCTACGCAGTATTTT CASSSQPGLAGGATQYF TRBV4-3 many TRBJ2-3 17 TRBD2
TGCGCCAGCAGCCAAGATAGGGTGACTAGCGGGTTGTACGAGCAGTACTTC CASSQDRVTSGLYEQYF TRBV4-1 many TRBJ2-7 17 TRBD2
TGTGCCATCAGTGACAAACATCTAGCCAAAAACATTCAGTACTTC CAISDKHLAKNIQYF TRBV10-3 many TRBJ2-4 15 -
TGTGCCAGCAGCCCCACCGGGGGGGGGACAAACTATGGCTACACCTTC CASSPTGGGTNYGYTF TRBV12-3/TRBV12-4 many TRBJ1-2 16 -
TGCGCCAGCAGCTCCGAGGCGGTTCAAGAGACCCAGTACTTC CASSSEAVQETQYF TRBV5-1 many TRBJ2-5 14 -
TGCGCCAGCAGCGAGGAGAACTCCTACGAGCAGTACTTC CASSEENSYEQYF TRBV5-1 many TRBJ2-7 13 -
TGTGCCAGCAGCCGGGACAGTCGGGGCGAGCAGTACTTC CASSRDSRGEQYF TRBV12-3/TRBV12-4 many TRBJ2-7 13 TRBD1
TGTGCCAGCAGTTTTAAGGGACCTACCTACGAGCAGTACTTC CASSFKGPTYEQYF TRBV12-3/TRBV12-4 many TRBJ2-7 14 -
TGCGCCAGCAGTCGACTAGCGGGAGTGGCAGATACGCAGTATTTT CASSRLAGVADTQYF TRBV10-1 many TRBJ2-3 15 TRBD2
TGTGCCAGCCTTTTAGTTGAGACCCAGTACTTC CASLLVETQYF TRBV11-2 few TRBJ2-5 11 -
TGTGCCAGCAGTTTCCGGGACAGGGGCACCTACGAGCAGTACTTC CASSFRDRGTYEQYF TRBV6-5 - TRBJ2-7 15 TRBD1
TGCAGTGCTAGACAGGCGGACACTGAAGCTTTCTTT CSARQADTEAFF TRBV20-1 many TRBJ1-1 12 -
TGCGCCAGCAGCATTTCGACTAGCGGGCTTACATACGAGCAGTACTTC CASSISTSGLTYEQYF TRBV4-1 few TRBJ2-7 16 TRBD2
TGTGCCAGTAGTCGCGGTGTCTCCTACAATGAGCAGTTCTTC CASSRGVSYNEQFF TRBV19 many TRBJ2-1 14 -
TGTGCCAGCAGCAGAACTGAAAACATTCAGTACTTC CASSRTENIQYF TRBV12-3/TRBV12-4 - TRBJ2-4 12 -
TGCAGTGCTAGACCACCAGCGGGAGCGGTCTACAATGAGCAGTTCTTC CSARPPAGAVYNEQFF TRBV20-1 many TRBJ2-1 16 TRBD2
TGTGCCAGCAGCCAGGGACAGGGGGATCAGCCCCAGCATTTT CASSQGQGDQPQHF TRBV7-9 many TRBJ1-5 14 TRBD1
TGTGCCAGCAGCTTGAGAAGGGGGAGGAGCTCCTACGAGCAGTACTTC CASSLRRGRSSYEQYF TRBV11-2 many TRBJ2-7 16 -
TGTGCCAGCAGTGAAACCCGCTACGAGCAGTACTTC CASSETRYEQYF TRBV28 many TRBJ2-7 12 -
TGTGCCAGTAGTATAGGCTCCCGGCCCCCCGCAGTCTTC CASSIGSRPPAVF TRBV19 many TRBJ2-1 13 -
TGTGCCACCAGTGATCGGACAGGGGGCAACGAGCAGTACTTC CATSDRTGGNEQYF TRBV24-1 many TRBJ2-7 14 TRBD1
TGTGCCAGCTCACCTTCCGGCCCCGGCGAGACCCAGTACTTC CASSPSGPGETQYF TRBV18 many TRBJ2-5 14 -
TGCGCCAGCAGCCAGGACACCGCCAATGAGCAGTTCTTC CASSQDTANEQFF TRBV4-3 many TRBJ2-1 13 -
TGTGCCAGCAGCTTAGTAGGGCAAAAAGGCACTGAAGCTTTCTTT CASSLVGQKGTEAFF TRBV7-8 many TRBJ1-1 15 -
TGTGCCAGCCGCCTCCCAGGGACAGGGAACACCGGGGAGCTGTTTTTT CASRLPGTGNTGELFF TRBV12-3/TRBV12-4 many TRBJ2-2 16 TRBD1
TGCAGTGCTCCGACTACCTCCGGCGTGGGGGAGCAGTTCTTC CSAPTTSGVGEQFF TRBV20-1 many TRBJ2-1 14 -